Listed below are T cell receptor beta chains from one sample, sequenced in a study of CD8+ T cells in alopecia areata. TCRdb keeps only in-frame clones here, not all; method: immunoSEQ multiplex PCR. This table holds about 90,000 clones, around 47% found once. The specimen comprised CD8+ T cells sorted from blood, sampled at week 24, from a patient treated with tofacitinib. The receptors come from a human donor with alopecia areata. Each CDR3 is given with its conserved first and last residue. Each record gives: V gene, D gene, clone size, J gene, CDR3 DNA, CDR3 protein. D genes are given only for firm matches. Rows may omit the clone size; those that give it use once, few, many or a size class.

TRBV6-5	-	few	TRBJ2-3	TGTGCCAGCAGTTACTCGGTTGGTCGCACAGATACGCAGTATTTT	CASSYSVGRTDTQYF
TRBV7-9	-	-	TRBJ1-1	TGTGCCAGCAGCTTAGATTCGAGGATTACTGAAGCTTTCTTT	CASSLDSRITEAFF
TRBV4-1	-	-	TRBJ2-2	TGCGCCAGCAGCCAAGAGTTCACCGGGGAGCTGTTTTTT	CASSQEFTGELFF
TRBV29-1	-	few	TRBJ2-3	TGCAGCGTCGGCGCGACTAGTCCTAGCACAGATACGCAGTATTTT	CSVGATSPSTDTQYF
TRBV27	-	medium-sized	TRBJ2-1	TGTGCCAGCGGGCCCTTTGAGCAGTTCTTC	CASGPFEQFF
TRBV5-1	-	-	TRBJ1-5	TGCGCCAGCAGCTGGCGGGGGGGACAGCCCCAGCATTTT	CASSWRGGQPQHF
TRBV19	TRBD2	few	TRBJ2-1	TGTGCCAGTAGTAAGGGTATCACTAGCGGCATCTACAATGAGCAGTTCTTC	CASSKGITSGIYNEQFF
TRBV5-8	-	few	TRBJ1-2	TGTGCCAGCAGCTTGGTCGGACGAAGGGACGTCGATGGCTACACCTTC	CASSLVGRRDVDGYTF
TRBV7-6	-	few	TRBJ2-5	TGTGCTAGCAGCTTAGCCAGGGGACGGGAGACCCAGTACTTC	CASSLARGRETQYF
TRBV11-2	-	once	TRBJ1-5	TGTGCCAGCAGCTTACTAGGGCAGCCCCAGCATTTT	CASSLLGQPQHF
TRBV27	-	-	TRBJ2-2	TGTGCCAGCAGTCTACACCTGCAACTAGTGAACACCGGGGAGCTGTTTTTT	CASSLHLQLVNTGELFF
TRBV21-1	-	-	TRBJ1-5	TGTGCCAGCAGCAAAGAGACGGATCAGCCCCAGCATTTT	CASSKETDQPQHF
TRBV2	-	-	TRBJ2-7	TGTGCCAGCAGTGAAGGGCCGGCTATCTACGAGCAGTACTTC	CASSEGPAIYEQYF
TRBV11-1	-	-	TRBJ2-1	TGTGCCAGCAGCCTCCTAGCCCTAGGGGTCAATGAGCAGTTCTTC	CASSLLALGVNEQFF
TRBV7-2	-	-	TRBJ2-7	TGTGCCAGCACCATAGGGCCTGCGGAGCAGTACTTC	CASTIGPAEQYF
TRBV25-1	TRBD2	-	TRBJ2-2	TGTGCCAGCACGGGCGGGAGGGGGGACACCGGGGAGCTGTTTTTT	CASTGGRGDTGELFF
TRBV30	-	-	TRBJ1-1	TGTGCCTGGAGTTCGGGCGTGAGCACTGAAGCTTTCTTT	CAWSSGVSTEAFF
TRBV9	-	once	TRBJ2-6	TGTGCCAGCAGCGTAGCTACTGGGGCCAACGTCCTGACTTTC	CASSVATGANVLTF
TRBV18	-	-	TRBJ2-7	TGTGCCAGCTCAGATACAGGGATGGGAGCCTACGAGCAGTACTTC	CASSDTGMGAYEQYF
TRBV4-1	-	medium-sized	TRBJ1-3	TGCGCCAGCAGCCAAGAAGGGGGAACTGGAAACACCATATATTTT	CASSQEGGTGNTIYF
TRBV5-6	-	-	TRBJ2-3	TGTGCCAGCAGCTTGGGTGAGGGCTGGGATACGCAGTATTTT	CASSLGEGWDTQYF
TRBV18	-	-	TRBJ1-1	TGTGCCAGCTCCACAACCGGGTCCATGAACACTGAAGCTTTCTTT	CASSTTGSMNTEAFF
TRBV19	-	many	TRBJ2-2	TGTGCCAGTAGTATTTCCCTTCTGGCGGAGGCGAACACCGGGGAGCTGTTTTTT	CASSISLLAEANTGELFF
TRBV7-2	TRBD2	few	TRBJ2-5	TGTGCCAGCAGCCCCGGATGGGGACTAGCGGGAGACTTCCAAGAGACCCAGTACTTC	CASSPGWGLAGDFQETQYF
TRBV20-1	TRBD2	-	TRBJ2-1	TGCAGTGCTAGACTCGAGCGGGAGAAGTTCTTC	CSARLEREKFF
TRBV6-1	-	-	TRBJ1-5	TGTGCCAGCAGTGAAGCGTGGGGGAGGGCGGGCAATCAGCCCCAGCATTTT	CASSEAWGRAGNQPQHF
TRBV6-1	TRBD2	once	TRBJ2-3	TGTGCCAGCAGTGAGGGAGGGAGCAATACGCAGTATTTT	CASSEGGSNTQYF
TRBV6-5	-	-	TRBJ1-1	TGTGCCAGCAGTGTGGGTCTAACGAACACTGAAGCTTTCTTT	CASSVGLTNTEAFF